This T cell receptor beta chain stems from a study of cytomegalovirus exposure and HLA in healthy donors. Study-level information: Genotyping showed 81% of almost 400 donors falling in the Caucasian-associated ancestry cluster.

Study-level results: Presence/absence analysis assumed near-uniform sequencing depth across donors.

Primers included in the PCR were 60 Vbeta and 13 Jbeta primers. Data came from immunoSEQ multiplex PCR; TCRdb stores just in-frame clones and leaves some out. The sample table includes about 130,000 clones. Remarks on this clone: Its target is unknown.

The origin of this receptor is a middle-aged man in good health and CMV-seronegative. The source material was PBMCs.

CDR3 sequence: CSVGKRTLNTGELFF. The CDR3 DNA reads as TGCAGCGTTGGAAAGCGGACCTTGAACACCGGGGAGCTGTTTTTT. The J gene is TRBJ2-2, the V gene TRBV29-1, with TRBD2 as a possible D gene (5 bases). Germline V CDR1 and CDR2: SQVTM, ANQGSEA. This CDR3 is 15 amino acids long. V lost 4 bases, J lost 1 base, and 13 bases lay in between.